These T cell receptor beta chains were read from a single sample in a study of blood T cell repertoires in COVID-19. Assay: immunoSEQ multiplex PCR; the TCRdb copy retains only in-frame clones and omits some. The repertoire includes approximately 250,000 clones, roughly 88% of them detected once, and about 1.5% sits in the top ten. Sequencing was done on a sample of peripheral blood. These receptors all come from a woman in her thirties or forties who had recovered from COVID-19. Each CDR3 is given with its conserved first and last residue. The order of the fields is V gene, J gene, clone size, D gene, CDR3 DNA, CDR3 protein. A D gene is named only where the DNA matches it firmly. The size of a clone is reported for some rows only, either as once, few or many, or as a class for expanded clones.

V gene: TRBV7-2; J gene: TRBJ1-1; clone size: .; D gene: .; CDR3 DNA: TGTGCCAGCAGCTTACTTGAGGACACTGAAGCTTTCTTT; CDR3 protein: CASSLLEDTEAFF
V gene: TRBV9; J gene: TRBJ2-3; clone size: .; D gene: .; CDR3 DNA: TGTGCCAGCAGCGTATCAGTGACAGATACGCAGTATTTT; CDR3 protein: CASSVSVTDTQYF
V gene: TRBV5-1; J gene: TRBJ2-2; clone size: .; D gene: .; CDR3 DNA: TGCGCCAGCAGCTCGGGGGTAACAGGGAACACCGGGGAGCTGTTTTTT; CDR3 protein: CASSSGVTGNTGELFF
V gene: TRBV6-6; J gene: TRBJ2-7; clone size: .; D gene: TRBD1; CDR3 DNA: TGTGCCAGCAGCTACACCGGGACAGTGGCCTACGAGCAGTACTTC; CDR3 protein: CASSYTGTVAYEQYF
V gene: TRBV7-8; J gene: TRBJ2-1; clone size: few; D gene: .; CDR3 DNA: TGTGCCAGCAGCTTGGACAGAAGTTCCTACAATGAGCAGTTCTTC; CDR3 protein: CASSLDRSSYNEQFF
V gene: TRBV7-2; J gene: TRBJ2-5; clone size: .; D gene: .; CDR3 DNA: TGTGCCAGCAGCTTAACTAACACCCAAGAGACCCAGTACTTC; CDR3 protein: CASSLTNTQETQYF
V gene: TRBV9; J gene: TRBJ1-3; clone size: few; D gene: .; CDR3 DNA: TGTGCCAGCAGCGCTAATATTGGAAACACCATATATTTT; CDR3 protein: CASSANIGNTIYF
V gene: TRBV12-3/TRBV12-4; J gene: TRBJ1-4; clone size: .; D gene: .; CDR3 DNA: TGTGCCAGCAGTTTATCTCGGTTAGAAAAACTGTTTTTT; CDR3 protein: CASSLSRLEKLFF
V gene: TRBV29-1; J gene: TRBJ1-1; clone size: .; D gene: .; CDR3 DNA: TGCAGCGTTACAGGGATGGGTGGCACTGAAGCTTTCTTT; CDR3 protein: CSVTGMGGTEAFF
V gene: TRBV5-8; J gene: TRBJ2-7; clone size: .; D gene: .; CDR3 DNA: TGTGCCAGCAGCTTGGTGGTAGACTACGAGCAGTACTTC; CDR3 protein: CASSLVVDYEQYF
V gene: TRBV5-4; J gene: TRBJ2-1; clone size: .; D gene: .; CDR3 DNA: TGTGCCAGCAGCTTGGCGCGGACAGACAATGAGCAGTTCTTC; CDR3 protein: CASSLARTDNEQFF
V gene: TRBV14; J gene: TRBJ2-5; clone size: .; D gene: .; CDR3 DNA: TGTGCCAGCAGCCAATTAACCCTGAGGGAGACCCAGTACTTC; CDR3 protein: CASSQLTLRETQYF
V gene: TRBV10-3; J gene: TRBJ1-1; clone size: .; D gene: .; CDR3 DNA: TGTGCCATCAGTCGGGAGGGGGGGAACACTGAAGCTTTCTTT; CDR3 protein: CAISREGGNTEAFF
V gene: TRBV7-9; J gene: TRBJ1-6; clone size: few; D gene: TRBD1; CDR3 DNA: TGTGCCAGCAGGCGAAGACAGGGAGGTTCACCCCTCCACTTT; CDR3 protein: CASRRRQGGSPLHF
V gene: TRBV29-1; J gene: TRBJ1-1; clone size: .; D gene: .; CDR3 DNA: TGCAGCGTTGAAACAACAGGGATGAACACTGAAGCTTTCTTT; CDR3 protein: CSVETTGMNTEAFF
V gene: TRBV3-1/TRBV3-2; J gene: TRBJ1-2; clone size: .; D gene: TRBD1; CDR3 DNA: TGTGCCAGCAGCCTAGACAGCGGGACAGGGGAATCGTCCAACTATGGCTACACCTTC; CDR3 protein: CASSLDSGTGESSNYGYTF
V gene: TRBV2; J gene: TRBJ2-5; clone size: .; D gene: .; CDR3 DNA: TGTGCCAGCATATCTGCAGGGGAGACCCAGTACTTC; CDR3 protein: CASISAGETQYF
V gene: TRBV2; J gene: TRBJ1-2; clone size: .; D gene: TRBD1; CDR3 DNA: TGTGCCAGCAGTGAGCGACAGGGGGACGGCTACACCTTC; CDR3 protein: CASSERQGDGYTF
V gene: TRBV13; J gene: TRBJ1-3; clone size: .; D gene: .; CDR3 DNA: TGTGCCAGCAGCCGCAAGGGGGGAAACACCATATATTTT; CDR3 protein: CASSRKGGNTIYF
V gene: TRBV3-1/TRBV3-2; J gene: TRBJ1-5; clone size: .; D gene: TRBD1; CDR3 DNA: TGTGCCAGCGGGACAGGGGGCTATCAGCCCCAGCATTTT; CDR3 protein: CASGTGGYQPQHF
V gene: TRBV2; J gene: TRBJ1-4; clone size: .; D gene: .; CDR3 DNA: TGTGCCAGCAGCGCCCCAGGGGCAACTAATGAAAAACTGTTTTTT; CDR3 protein: CASSAPGATNEKLFF
V gene: TRBV18; J gene: TRBJ1-4; clone size: .; D gene: TRBD1; CDR3 DNA: TGTGCCAGCTTCCCGGACAGGGCTAATGAAAAACTGTTTTTT; CDR3 protein: CASFPDRANEKLFF
V gene: TRBV5-6; J gene: TRBJ1-2; clone size: once; D gene: .; CDR3 DNA: TGTGCCAGCAGCTTGTTCATAACCACAGTAAATGGCTACACCTTC; CDR3 protein: CASSLFITTVNGYTF
V gene: TRBV28; J gene: TRBJ1-5; clone size: .; D gene: .; CDR3 DNA: TGTGCCAGCAGTTTACTGGACACCCATCAGCCCCAGCATTTT; CDR3 protein: CASSLLDTHQPQHF
V gene: TRBV11-1; J gene: TRBJ1-1; clone size: .; D gene: TRBD1; CDR3 DNA: TGTGCCAGCAGCTTATCGGCGGGGGACAGGGACACTGAAGCTTTCTTT; CDR3 protein: CASSLSAGDRDTEAFF
V gene: TRBV5-1; J gene: TRBJ2-4; clone size: .; D gene: .; CDR3 DNA: TGCGCCAGCAGCTGGGGGACTCCTGGGGACATTCAGTACTTC; CDR3 protein: CASSWGTPGDIQYF
V gene: TRBV6-5; J gene: TRBJ1-1; clone size: .; D gene: TRBD1; CDR3 DNA: TGTGCCAGCAGCCGGACAGGGGCCCGCACTGAAGCTTTCTTT; CDR3 protein: CASSRTGARTEAFF
V gene: TRBV7-6; J gene: TRBJ1-3; clone size: .; D gene: .; CDR3 DNA: TGTGCCAGCAGCTTTGGCGTTGTCGGGGCTGGAAACACCATATATTTT; CDR3 protein: CASSFGVVGAGNTIYF
V gene: TRBV5-1; J gene: TRBJ1-1; clone size: .; D gene: .; CDR3 DNA: TGCGCCAGTACCCGGGGGACTGAAGCTTTCTTT; CDR3 protein: CASTRGTEAFF
V gene: TRBV18; J gene: TRBJ1-6; clone size: .; D gene: TRBD1; CDR3 DNA: TGTGCCAGCTCACCTCGGACAGGGAGTAATTCACCCCTCCACTTT; CDR3 protein: CASSPRTGSNSPLHF
V gene: TRBV18; J gene: TRBJ1-2; clone size: .; D gene: .; CDR3 DNA: TGTGCCAGCTCACTTTCAGGTCCGAAAAATTCCTATGGCTACACCTTC; CDR3 protein: CASSLSGPKNSYGYTF
V gene: TRBV13; J gene: TRBJ2-3; clone size: .; D gene: .; CDR3 DNA: TGTGCCAGCAGCTTAGGTCTGTTGGATACGCAGTATTTT; CDR3 protein: CASSLGLLDTQYF
V gene: TRBV29-1; J gene: TRBJ2-7; clone size: .; D gene: TRBD2; CDR3 DNA: TGCAGCGTCCTGACTAGCGGGGTCTACGAGCAGTACTTC; CDR3 protein: CSVLTSGVYEQYF
V gene: TRBV12-3/TRBV12-4; J gene: TRBJ2-5; clone size: .; D gene: .; CDR3 DNA: TGTGCCAGCAGTTTCTCTACGGAAGAGACCCAGTACTTC; CDR3 protein: CASSFSTEETQYF
V gene: TRBV6-5; J gene: TRBJ2-7; clone size: .; D gene: .; CDR3 DNA: TGTGCCAGCCAAACCGGACAGCCTAAGGACGAGCAGTACTTC; CDR3 protein: CASQTGQPKDEQYF
V gene: TRBV7-3; J gene: TRBJ2-3; clone size: .; D gene: .; CDR3 DNA: TGTGCCAGCAGCTTAATGGCCACAGATACGCAGTATTTT; CDR3 protein: CASSLMATDTQYF
V gene: TRBV9; J gene: TRBJ1-2; clone size: few; D gene: TRBD1; CDR3 DNA: TGTGCCAGCAGCGGAGGGGACAGGGCGGATGGCTACACCTTC; CDR3 protein: CASSGGDRADGYTF
V gene: TRBV19; J gene: TRBJ1-4; clone size: .; D gene: .; CDR3 DNA: TGTGCCAGTAGCCCCCGGGGGACGCCTAATGAAAAACTGTTTTTT; CDR3 protein: CASSPRGTPNEKLFF